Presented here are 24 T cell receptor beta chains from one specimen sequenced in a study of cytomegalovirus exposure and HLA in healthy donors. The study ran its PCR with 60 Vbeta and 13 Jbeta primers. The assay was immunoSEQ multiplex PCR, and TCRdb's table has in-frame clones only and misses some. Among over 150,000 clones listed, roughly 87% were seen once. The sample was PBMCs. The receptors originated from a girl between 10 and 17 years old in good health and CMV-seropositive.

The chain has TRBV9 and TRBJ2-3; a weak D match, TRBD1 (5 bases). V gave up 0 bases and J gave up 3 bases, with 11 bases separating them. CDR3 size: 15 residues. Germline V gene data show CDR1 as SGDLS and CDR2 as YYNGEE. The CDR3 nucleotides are TGTGCCAGCAGCGTAGAGCAGGGTAGGACAGATACGCAGTATTTT. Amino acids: CASSVEQGRTDTQYF.

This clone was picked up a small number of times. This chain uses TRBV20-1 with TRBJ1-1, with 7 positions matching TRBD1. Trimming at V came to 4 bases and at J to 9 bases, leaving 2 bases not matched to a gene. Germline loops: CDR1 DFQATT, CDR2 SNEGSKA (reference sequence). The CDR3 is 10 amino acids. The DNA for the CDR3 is TGCAGTGCTACGGGACAGAAAGCTTTCTTT. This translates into CSATGQKAFF.

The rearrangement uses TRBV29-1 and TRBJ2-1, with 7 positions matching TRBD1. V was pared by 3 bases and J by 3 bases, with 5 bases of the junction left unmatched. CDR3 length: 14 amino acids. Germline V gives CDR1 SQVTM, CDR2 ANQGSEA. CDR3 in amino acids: CSVDWQGVYNEQFF. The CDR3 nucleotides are TGCAGCGTTGATTGGCAGGGGGTCTACAATGAGCAGTTCTTC.

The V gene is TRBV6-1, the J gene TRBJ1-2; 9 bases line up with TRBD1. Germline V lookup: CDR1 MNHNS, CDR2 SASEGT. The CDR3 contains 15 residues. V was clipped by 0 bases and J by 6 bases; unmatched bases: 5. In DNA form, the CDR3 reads TGTGCCAGCAGTGAAGCTGGGACAGGGAGGGATGGCTACACCTTC. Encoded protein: CASSEAGTGRDGYTF.

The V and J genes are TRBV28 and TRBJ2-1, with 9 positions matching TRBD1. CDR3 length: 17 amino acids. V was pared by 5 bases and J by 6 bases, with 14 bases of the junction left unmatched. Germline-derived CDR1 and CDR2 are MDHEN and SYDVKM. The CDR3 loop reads CASSAPLEMDRGNEQFF. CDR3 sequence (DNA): TGTGCCAGCAGTGCACCCCTCGAGATGGACAGGGGCAATGAGCAGTTCTTC.

The CDR3 reads CASRLYRGHRGTGELFF. Here the CDR3 DNA reads TGTGCAAGTCGCTTATACAGGGGGCATCGTGGCACCGGGGAGCTGTTTTTT. The chain carries TRBV12-2 and TRBJ2-2; the table's D call, TRBD1, has no DNA check behind it. TRBV12-2 is reported as a pseudogene. The CDR3 has 17 residues.

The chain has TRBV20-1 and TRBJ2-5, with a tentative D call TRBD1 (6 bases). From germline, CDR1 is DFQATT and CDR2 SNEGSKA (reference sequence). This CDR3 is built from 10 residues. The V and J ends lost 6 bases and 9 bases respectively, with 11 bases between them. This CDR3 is CSAGQFAQYF. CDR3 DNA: TGCAGTGCCGGACAGTTTGCCCAGTACTTC.

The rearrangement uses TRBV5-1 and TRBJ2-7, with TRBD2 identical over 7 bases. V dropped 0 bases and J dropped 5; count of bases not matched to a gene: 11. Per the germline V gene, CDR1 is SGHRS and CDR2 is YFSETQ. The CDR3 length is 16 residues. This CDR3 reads CASSLVGGGLIHEQYF. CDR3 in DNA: TGCGCCAGCAGCTTGGTCGGCGGGGGTTTAATCCACGAGCAGTACTTC.

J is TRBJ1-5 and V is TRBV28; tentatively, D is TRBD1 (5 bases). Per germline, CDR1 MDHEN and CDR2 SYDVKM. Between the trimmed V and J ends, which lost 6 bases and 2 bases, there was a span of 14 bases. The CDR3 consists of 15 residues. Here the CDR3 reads CASRHQGRGNQPQHF. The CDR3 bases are TGTGCCAGCAGACATCAGGGTAGAGGCAATCAGCCCCAGCATTTT.

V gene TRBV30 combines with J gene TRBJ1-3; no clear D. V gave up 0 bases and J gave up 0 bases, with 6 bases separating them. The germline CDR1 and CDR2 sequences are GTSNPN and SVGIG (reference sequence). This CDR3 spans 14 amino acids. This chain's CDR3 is CAWSVSDSGNTIYF. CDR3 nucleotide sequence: TGTGCCTGGAGTGTTTCAGACTCTGGAAACACCATATATTTT.

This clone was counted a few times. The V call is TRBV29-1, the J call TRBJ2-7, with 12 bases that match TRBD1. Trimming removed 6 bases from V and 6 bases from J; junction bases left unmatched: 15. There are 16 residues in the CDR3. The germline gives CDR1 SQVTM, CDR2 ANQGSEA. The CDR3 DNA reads TGCAGCGTCCTCCAAACCGGGACAGGGGGCGAGGGCGAGCAGTACTTC. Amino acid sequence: CSVLQTGTGGEGEQYF.

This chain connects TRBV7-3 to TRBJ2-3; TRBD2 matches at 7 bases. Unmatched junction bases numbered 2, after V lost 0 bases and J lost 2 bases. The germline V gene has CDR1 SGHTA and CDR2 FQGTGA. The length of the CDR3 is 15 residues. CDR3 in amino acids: CASSLTSGTTDTQYF. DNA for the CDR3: TGTGCCAGCAGCTTAACGAGCGGGACCACAGATACGCAGTATTTT.

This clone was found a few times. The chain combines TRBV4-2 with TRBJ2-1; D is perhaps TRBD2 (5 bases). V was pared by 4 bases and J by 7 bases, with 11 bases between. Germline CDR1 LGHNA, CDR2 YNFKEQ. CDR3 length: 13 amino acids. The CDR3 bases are TGTGCCAGCAGCCTGATAGGCGGGAATGAGCAGTTCTTC. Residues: CASSLIGGNEQFF.

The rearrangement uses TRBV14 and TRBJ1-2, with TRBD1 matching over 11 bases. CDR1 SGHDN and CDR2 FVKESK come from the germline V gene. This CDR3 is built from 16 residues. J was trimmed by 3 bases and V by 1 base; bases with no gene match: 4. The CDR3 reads CASSQGTGGAYYGYTF. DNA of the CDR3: TGTGCCAGCAGCCAAGGGACAGGGGGCGCCTACTATGGCTACACCTTC.

CDR3 bases: TGTGCCAGCAGCCAAGCCGCAGGGGTCGGCACTGAAGCTTTCTTT. It is translated as CASSQAAGVGTEAFF. The gene calls are TRBV4-2 and TRBJ1-1; D possibly corresponds to TRBD1 (6 bases). V was cut by 1 base and J by 4 bases, with 13 bases left in between. Germline CDR1 reads LGHNA; CDR2 reads YNFKEQ. This CDR3 has 15 amino acids.

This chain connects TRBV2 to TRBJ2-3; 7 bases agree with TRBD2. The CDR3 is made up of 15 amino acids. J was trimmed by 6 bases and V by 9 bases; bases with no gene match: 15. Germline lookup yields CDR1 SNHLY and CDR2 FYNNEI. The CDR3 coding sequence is TGTGCCAGGAGCGGGGAGCCAGATAGTACGGATACGCAGTATTTT. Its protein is CARSGEPDSTDTQYF.

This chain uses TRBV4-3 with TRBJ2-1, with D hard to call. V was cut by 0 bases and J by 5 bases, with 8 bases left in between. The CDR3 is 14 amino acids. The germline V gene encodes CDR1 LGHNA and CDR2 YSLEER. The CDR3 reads CASSQDVLNNEQFF. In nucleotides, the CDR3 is TGCGCCAGCAGCCAAGATGTACTCAACAATGAGCAGTTCTTC.

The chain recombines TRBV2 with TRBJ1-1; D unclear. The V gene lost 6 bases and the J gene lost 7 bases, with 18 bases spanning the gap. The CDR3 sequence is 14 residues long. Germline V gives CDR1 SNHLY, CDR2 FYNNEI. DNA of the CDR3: TGTGCCAGCAGAGCTAACTTGGGAGGAATTGAAGCTTTCTTT. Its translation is CASRANLGGIEAFF.

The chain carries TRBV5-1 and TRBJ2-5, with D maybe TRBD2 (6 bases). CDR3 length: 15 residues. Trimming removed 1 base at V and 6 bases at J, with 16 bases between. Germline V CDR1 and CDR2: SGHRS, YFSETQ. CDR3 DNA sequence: TGCGCCAGCAGCTTGTTTATGTCTAGCGAACAGACCCAGTACTTC. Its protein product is CASSLFMSSEQTQYF.

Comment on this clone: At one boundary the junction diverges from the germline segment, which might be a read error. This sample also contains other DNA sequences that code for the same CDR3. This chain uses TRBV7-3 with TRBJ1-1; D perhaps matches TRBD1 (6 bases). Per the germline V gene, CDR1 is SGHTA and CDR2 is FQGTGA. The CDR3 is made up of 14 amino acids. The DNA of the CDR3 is TGTGCCAGCAGCTTGACGACAGGTTCCACTGAGGCTTTCTTT. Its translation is CASSLTTGSTEAFF. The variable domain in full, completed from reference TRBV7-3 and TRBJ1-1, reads GAGVSQTPSNKVTEKGKYVELRCDPISGHTALYWYRQSLGQGPEFLIYFQGTGAADDSGLPNDRFFAVRPEGSVSTLKIQRTERGDSAVYLCASSLTTGSTEAFFGQGTRLTVV.

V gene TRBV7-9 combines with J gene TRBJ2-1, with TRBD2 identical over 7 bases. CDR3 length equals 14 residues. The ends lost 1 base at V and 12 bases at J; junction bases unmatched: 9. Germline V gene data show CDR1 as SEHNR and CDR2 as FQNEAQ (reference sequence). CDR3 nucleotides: TGTGCCAGCAGCTTAGGCGGGACTAAGGTCGGGCAGTTCTTC. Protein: CASSLGGTKVGQFF. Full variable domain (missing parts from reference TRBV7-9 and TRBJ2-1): DTGVSQNPRHKITKRGQNVTFRCDPISEHNRLYWYRQTLGQGPEFLTYFQNEAQLEKSRLLSDRFSAERPKGSFSTLEIQRTEQGDSAMYLCASSLGGTKVGQFFGPGTRLTVL.

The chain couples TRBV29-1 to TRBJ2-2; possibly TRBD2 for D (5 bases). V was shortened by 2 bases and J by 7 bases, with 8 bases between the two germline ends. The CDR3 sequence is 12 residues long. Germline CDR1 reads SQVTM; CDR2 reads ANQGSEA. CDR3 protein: CSVEPGFGELFF. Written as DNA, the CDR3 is TGCAGCGTTGAACCGGGATTCGGGGAGCTGTTTTTT.

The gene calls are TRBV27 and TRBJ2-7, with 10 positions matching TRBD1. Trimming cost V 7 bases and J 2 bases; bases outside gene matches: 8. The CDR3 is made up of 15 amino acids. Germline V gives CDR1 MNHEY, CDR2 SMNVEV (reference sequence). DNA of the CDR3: TGTGCCAGCATTAAGACAGGGGGCGGAGCCTACGAGCAGTACTTC. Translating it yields CASIKTGGGAYEQYF.

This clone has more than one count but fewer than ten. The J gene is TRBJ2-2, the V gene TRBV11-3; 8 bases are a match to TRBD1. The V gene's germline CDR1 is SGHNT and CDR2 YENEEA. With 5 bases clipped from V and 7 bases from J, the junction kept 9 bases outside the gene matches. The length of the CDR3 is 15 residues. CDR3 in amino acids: CASSSRDRRDGELFF. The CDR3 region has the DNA TGTGCCAGCAGCAGTAGGGACAGGAGGGACGGGGAGCTGTTTTTT.